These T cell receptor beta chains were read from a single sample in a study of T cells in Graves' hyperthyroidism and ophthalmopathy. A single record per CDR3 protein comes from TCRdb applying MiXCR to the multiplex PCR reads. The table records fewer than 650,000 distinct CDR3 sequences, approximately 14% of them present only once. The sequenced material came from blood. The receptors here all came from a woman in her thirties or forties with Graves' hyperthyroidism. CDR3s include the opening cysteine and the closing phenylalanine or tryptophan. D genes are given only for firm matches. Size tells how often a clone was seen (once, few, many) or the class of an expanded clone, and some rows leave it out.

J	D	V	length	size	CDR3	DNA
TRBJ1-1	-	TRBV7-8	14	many	CASSLATVNTEAFF	TGTGCCAGCAGCTTAGCGACAGTGAACACTGAAGCTTTCTTT
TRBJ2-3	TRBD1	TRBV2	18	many	CASSDTPGQGGRTDTQYF	TGTGCCAGCAGTGACACCCCGGGACAGGGTGGGAGAACAGATACGCAGTATTTT
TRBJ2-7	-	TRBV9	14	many	CASSVSQGTYEQYF	TGTGCCAGCAGCGTATCCCAGGGCACCTACGAGCAGTACTTC
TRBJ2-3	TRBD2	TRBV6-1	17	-	CASSEGLAGGGIDTQYF	TGTGCCAGCAGTGAAGGGCTAGCGGGAGGAGGAATTGATACGCAGTATTTT
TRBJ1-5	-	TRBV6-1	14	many	CASILQGSNQPQHF	TGTGCCAGCATCTTACAGGGAAGCAATCAGCCCCAGCATTTT
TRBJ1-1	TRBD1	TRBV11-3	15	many	CASSRPGTGDLAAFF	TGTGCCAGCAGCCGTCCCGGGACAGGGGACTTGGCAGCTTTCTTT
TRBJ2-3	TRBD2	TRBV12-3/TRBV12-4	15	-	CASSPTSATTDTQYF	TGTGCCAGCAGCCCTACTAGCGCCACGACAGATACGCAGTATTTT
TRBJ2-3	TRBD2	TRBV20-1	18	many	CSAYGTSEDYISTDTQYF	TGCAGTGCTTATGGGACTAGCGAAGACTATATCAGCACAGATACGCAGTATTTT
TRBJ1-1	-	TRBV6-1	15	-	CASTLYLTTNTEAFF	TGTGCCAGCACCCTCTATTTGACAACGAATACTGAAGCTTTCTTT
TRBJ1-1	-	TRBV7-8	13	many	CASSLQPSTEAFF	TGTGCCAGCAGCTTACAGCCTTCCACTGAAGCTTTCTTT
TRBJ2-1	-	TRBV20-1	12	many	CSARAGAGEQFF	TGCAGTGCTAGGGCGGGCGCTGGTGAGCAGTTCTTC
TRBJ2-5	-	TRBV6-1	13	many	CASSRISGETQYF	TGTGCCAGCAGCCGGATCTCCGGAGAGACCCAGTACTTC
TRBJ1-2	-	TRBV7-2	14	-	CASSFGIDKNGYTF	TGTGCCAGCAGCTTCGGAATAGACAAAAATGGCTACACCTTC
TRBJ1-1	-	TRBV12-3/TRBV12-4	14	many	CASSLIDAATEAFF	TGTGCCAGCAGTTTGATAGACGCCGCCACTGAAGCTTTCTTT
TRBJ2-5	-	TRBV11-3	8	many	CASSHQYF	TGTGCCAGCAGCCACCAGTACTTC
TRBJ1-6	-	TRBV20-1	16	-	CSARDSSESHNSPLHF	TGCAGTGCTAGAGATAGTAGTGAATCCCATAATTCACCCCTCCACTTT
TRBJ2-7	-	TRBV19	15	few	CASSPGTGKSNEQYF	TGTGCCAGTAGCCCCGGGACGGGAAAGTCCAACGAGCAGTACTTC
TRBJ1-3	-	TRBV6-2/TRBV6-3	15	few	CASSYWGLSGNTIYF	TGTGCCAGCAGTTACTGGGGGCTCTCTGGAAACACCATATATTTT
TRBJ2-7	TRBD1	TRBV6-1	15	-	CASSEAWTGTYEQYF	TGTGCCAGCAGTGAAGCGTGGACAGGGACCTACGAGCAGTACTTC
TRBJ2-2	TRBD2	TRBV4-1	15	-	CASSQALAGAGELFF	TGCGCCAGCAGCCAAGCTTTAGCGGGAGCCGGGGAGCTGTTTTTT
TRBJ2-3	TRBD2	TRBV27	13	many	CAVAGGLRDTQYF	TGTGCTGTAGCGGGAGGGCTCAGGGATACGCAGTATTTT
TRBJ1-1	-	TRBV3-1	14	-	CASRHTGYGTEAFF	TGTGCCAGCAGGCATACAGGGTACGGCACTGAAGCTTTCTTT
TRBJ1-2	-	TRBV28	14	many	CASSLGTHNYGYTF	TGTGCCAGCAGTTTAGGGACCCATAACTATGGCTACACCTTC
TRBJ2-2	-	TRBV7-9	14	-	CASSEHGNTGELFF	TGTGCCAGCAGCGAGCACGGGAACACCGGGGAGCTGTTTTTT
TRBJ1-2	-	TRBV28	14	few	CASSSAGIFDGYTF	TGTGCCAGCAGTTCGGCCGGAATCTTTGATGGCTACACCTTC
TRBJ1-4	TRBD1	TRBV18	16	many	CASSGQGVGPNEKLFF	TGTGCCAGCTCCGGACAGGGAGTAGGGCCAAATGAAAAACTGTTTTTT
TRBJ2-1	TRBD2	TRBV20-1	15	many	CSARTSGSSYNEQFF	TGCAGTGCTAGGACTAGCGGGAGCTCCTACAATGAGCAGTTCTTC
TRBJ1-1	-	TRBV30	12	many	CAWSPMNTEAFF	TGTGCCTGGAGCCCGATGAACACTGAAGCTTTCTTT
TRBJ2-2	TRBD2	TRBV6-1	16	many	CASSPGGEGNTGELFF	TGTGCCAGCAGCCCGGGGGGGGAGGGGAACACCGGGGAGCTGTTTTTT
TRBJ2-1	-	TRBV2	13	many	CASSVLEGNEQFF	TGTGCCAGCAGTGTACTGGAGGGCAATGAGCAGTTCTTC
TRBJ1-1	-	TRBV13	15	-	CASSLGQGPGTEAFF	TGTGCCAGCAGCTTAGGACAGGGCCCGGGCACTGAAGCTTTCTTT
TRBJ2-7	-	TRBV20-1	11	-	CSASMGSEQYF	TGCAGTGCTAGTATGGGATCCGAGCAGTACTTC
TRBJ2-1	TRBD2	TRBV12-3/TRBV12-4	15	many	CASSFGLAVSVEQFF	TGTGCCAGCAGTTTCGGACTAGCGGTTTCTGTGGAGCAGTTCTTC
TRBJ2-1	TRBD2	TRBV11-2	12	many	CASSQPGLVEFF	TGTGCCAGCAGCCAGCCGGGACTAGTGGAGTTCTTC
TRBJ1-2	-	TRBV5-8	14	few	CASSLPSSGYGYTF	TGTGCCAGCAGCTTGCCTTCCTCCGGGTATGGCTACACCTTC
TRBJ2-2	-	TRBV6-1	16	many	CASSLTSNEVTGELFF	TGTGCCAGCAGTTTAACTAGTAATGAGGTGACCGGGGAGCTGTTTTTT
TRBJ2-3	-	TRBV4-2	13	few	CASSQDRRDTQYF	TGTGCCAGCAGCCAAGATCGACGAGATACGCAGTATTTT
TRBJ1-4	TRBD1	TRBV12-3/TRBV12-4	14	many	CASSKTGGGEKLFF	TGTGCCAGCAGTAAGACAGGGGGCGGAGAAAAACTGTTTTTT
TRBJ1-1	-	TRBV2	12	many	CASRREEVEAFF	TGTGCCAGCCGCAGAGAGGAGGTTGAAGCTTTCTTT
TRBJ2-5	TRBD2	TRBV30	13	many	CAWSLGLGETQYF	TGTGCCTGGAGTCTAGGACTAGGGGAGACCCAGTACTTC
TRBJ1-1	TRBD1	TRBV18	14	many	CASSPNRGGTEAFF	TGTGCCAGCTCACCAAACAGGGGGGGCACTGAAGCTTTCTTT
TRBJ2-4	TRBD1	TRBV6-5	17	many	CASSYSRDRGQSDIQYF	TGTGCCAGCAGTTACTCAAGGGACAGGGGGCAGTCGGACATTCAGTACTTC
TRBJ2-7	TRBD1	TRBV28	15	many	CASSSVTGGRYEQYF	TGTGCCAGCAGCTCAGTGACAGGGGGTCGGTACGAGCAGTACTTC
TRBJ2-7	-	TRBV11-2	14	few	CASSPGATPYEQYF	TGTGCCAGCAGCCCAGGGGCTACCCCCTACGAGCAGTACTTC
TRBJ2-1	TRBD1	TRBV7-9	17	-	CASSLGPGQGMNNEQFF	TGTGCCAGCAGCTTGGGTCCGGGACAGGGGATGAACAATGAGCAGTTCTTC
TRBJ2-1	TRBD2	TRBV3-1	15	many	CASSPFAGGENEQFF	TGTGCCAGCAGCCCCTTTGCGGGAGGGGAAAATGAGCAGTTCTTC
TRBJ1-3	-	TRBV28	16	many	CASSLAGQSTGNTIYF	TGTGCCAGCAGTTTGGCGGGGCAGTCTACTGGAAACACCATATATTTT
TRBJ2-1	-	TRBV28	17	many	CASSFLLGPRAYNEQFF	TGTGCCAGCAGTTTTTTGTTGGGACCCCGAGCCTACAATGAGCAGTTCTTC
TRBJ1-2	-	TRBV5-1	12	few	CASSLEREGYTF	TGCGCCAGCAGCTTGGAGAGAGAAGGCTACACCTTC
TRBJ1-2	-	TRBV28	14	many	CASTLGAFNYGYTF	TGTGCCAGTACTCTTGGGGCTTTTAACTATGGCTACACCTTC
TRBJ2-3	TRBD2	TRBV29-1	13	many	CSALAGGTDTQYF	TGCAGCGCTCTAGCGGGTGGCACAGATACGCAGTATTTT
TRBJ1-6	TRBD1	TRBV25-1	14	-	CASREGTDNLPLHF	TGTGCCAGCAGGGAGGGGACAGATAATTTACCCCTCCACTTT
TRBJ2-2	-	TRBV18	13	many	CASSPDGTGELFF	TGTGCCAGCTCACCGGACGGAACCGGGGAGCTGTTTTTT
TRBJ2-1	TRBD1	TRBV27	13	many	CASNRDRAPEQFF	TGTGCCAGCAATCGGGACAGGGCTCCTGAGCAGTTCTTC
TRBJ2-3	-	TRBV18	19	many	CASSPSPLVLERGTDTQYF	TGTGCCAGCTCACCCTCTCCCTTGGTCCTGGAACGGGGCACAGATACGCAGTATTTT
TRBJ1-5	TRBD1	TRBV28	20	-	CASSSPYVWTGKNSNQPQHF	TGTGCCAGCAGTTCTCCCTATGTTTGGACAGGAAAAAATAGCAATCAGCCCCAGCATTTT
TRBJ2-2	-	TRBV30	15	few	CAWSSLGVYPGELFF	TGTGCCTGGAGTTCTTTAGGGGTATACCCCGGGGAGCTGTTTTTT